This T cell receptor (beta chain) was retrieved from a study of CD8 T cells in ankylosing spondylitis. This clonotype occurred a few times. The antigen remains unidentified. The length of the CDR3 is 17 residues. V was clipped by 6 bases and J by 0 bases, with 18 bases between them. With molecular barcodes, quantitative 5'-RACE was used to make the TCR beta libraries. TCRdb reanalysed the 5' RACE reads using MiXCR and keeps one entry per CDR3 protein. The repertoire includes around 150,000 distinct CDR3 sequences, about a sixth of them detected once, and about 8.2% sits in the top ten. General study results and limits: Earlier reports found some motif variants in synovial fluid and blood in reactive arthritis. Clones tied to disease were said to be significantly enriched in matched ankylosing spondylitis synovial fluid. A motif of eight highly homologous TCR beta variants was seen as apparently characteristic of ankylosing spondylitis blood.

The chain combines TRBV12-3 or TRBV12-4 with TRBJ1-3; no firm D call. The sample was blood, either unsorted or a sorted T cell fraction (not recorded which). The sequence was collected from a male donor with ankylosing spondylitis or in good health (not recorded which). The CDR3 DNA sequence: TGTGCCAGCAGCTTCTCGGGGTCCTCGAGCTCTGGAAACACCATATATTTT. The encoded protein is CASSFSGSSSSGNTIYF.